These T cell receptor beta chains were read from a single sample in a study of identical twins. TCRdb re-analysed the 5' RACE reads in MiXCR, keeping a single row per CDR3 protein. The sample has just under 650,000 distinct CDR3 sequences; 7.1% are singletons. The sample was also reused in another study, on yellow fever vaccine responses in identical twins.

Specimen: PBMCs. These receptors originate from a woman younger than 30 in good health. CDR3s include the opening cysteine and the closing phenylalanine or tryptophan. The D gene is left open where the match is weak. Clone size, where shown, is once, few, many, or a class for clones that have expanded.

CDR3aa: CSAPGGLAGGPVDTQYF
CDR3nt: TGCAGTGCCCCTGGGGGGCTAGCGGGGGGCCCTGTAGATACGCAGTATTTT
j_gene: TRBJ2-3
d_gene: TRBD2
v_gene: TRBV20-1
abundance: -

CDR3aa: CASSPPGGGKNTEAFF
CDR3nt: TGTGCCAGCAGTCCACCGGGGGGCGGGAAGAACACTGAAGCTTTCTTT
j_gene: TRBJ1-1
d_gene: -
v_gene: TRBV6-1
abundance: -

CDR3aa: CASSPILWQGSRNEQFF
CDR3nt: TGTGCCAGCAGCCCTATACTGTGGCAGGGGAGTCGGAATGAGCAGTTCTTC
j_gene: TRBJ2-1
d_gene: -
v_gene: TRBV11-2
abundance: few

CDR3aa: CASSLPGNSYNEQFF
CDR3nt: TGTGCCAGCAGCTTACCCGGGAACTCCTACAATGAGCAGTTCTTC
j_gene: TRBJ2-1
d_gene: -
v_gene: TRBV7-9
abundance: many

CDR3aa: CASSPTLTTPSSYEQYF
CDR3nt: TGTGCCAGCAGCCCCACCTTGACTACCCCGAGCTCCTACGAGCAGTACTTC
j_gene: TRBJ2-7
d_gene: -
v_gene: TRBV12-3/TRBV12-4
abundance: few

CDR3aa: CASSYMTAASYGYTF
CDR3nt: TGTGCCAGCAGTTATATGACCGCCGCCTCCTATGGCTACACCTTC
j_gene: TRBJ1-2
d_gene: -
v_gene: TRBV6-5
abundance: few

CDR3aa: CASTDHEAFF
CDR3nt: TGTGCCAGCACCGATCATGAAGCTTTCTTT
j_gene: TRBJ1-1
d_gene: -
v_gene: TRBV12-3/TRBV12-4
abundance: -

CDR3aa: CASISLVGALNSPLHF
CDR3nt: TGTGCCAGCATCTCTTTAGTGGGGGCCCTGAATTCACCCCTCCACTTT
j_gene: TRBJ1-6
d_gene: -
v_gene: TRBV6-1
abundance: -

CDR3aa: CASSLEATKFYGYTF
CDR3nt: TGTGCCAGCAGCTTAGAAGCCACCAAATTCTATGGCTACACCTTC
j_gene: TRBJ1-2
d_gene: -
v_gene: TRBV11-2
abundance: few

CDR3aa: CASSLLAGDIYEQFF
CDR3nt: TGTGCCAGCAGCTTGCTAGCGGGAGATATCTATGAGCAGTTCTTC
j_gene: TRBJ2-1
d_gene: TRBD2
v_gene: TRBV7-9
abundance: -

CDR3aa: CASSLEGQGIGTQYF
CDR3nt: TGTGCCAGCAGCTTAGAGGGACAGGGAATCGGGACCCAGTACTTC
j_gene: TRBJ2-5
d_gene: TRBD1
v_gene: TRBV7-2
abundance: -

CDR3aa: CASSAPGQGNQPQHF
CDR3nt: TGTGCCAGCAGCGCGCCGGGACAGGGTAATCAGCCCCAGCATTTT
j_gene: TRBJ1-5
d_gene: TRBD1
v_gene: TRBV3-1
abundance: -

CDR3aa: CSALTGGQETQYF
CDR3nt: TGCAGTGCCCTCACGGGGGGGCAAGAGACCCAGTACTTC
j_gene: TRBJ2-5
d_gene: TRBD2
v_gene: TRBV20-1
abundance: few

CDR3aa: CASGLGVLAGGDTQYF
CDR3nt: TGTGCCAGCGGTTTGGGTGTACTAGCGGGAGGTGATACGCAGTATTTT
j_gene: TRBJ2-3
d_gene: TRBD2
v_gene: TRBV7-2
abundance: -

CDR3aa: CAISESNLATHPYEQYF
CDR3nt: TGTGCCATCAGTGAGTCGAATTTGGCTACTCATCCCTACGAGCAGTACTTC
j_gene: TRBJ2-7
d_gene: -
v_gene: TRBV10-3
abundance: -

CDR3aa: CASSRRGGLAKNIQYF
CDR3nt: TGTGCCAGCAGCCGCAGGGGGGGACTAGCCAAAAACATTCAGTACTTC
j_gene: TRBJ2-4
d_gene: -
v_gene: TRBV12-3/TRBV12-4
abundance: -

CDR3aa: CASSLVFLAGTTDTQYF
CDR3nt: TGTGCCAGCAGCTTGGTGTTCCTAGCGGGGACCACAGATACGCAGTATTTT
j_gene: TRBJ2-3
d_gene: TRBD2
v_gene: TRBV5-5
abundance: many

CDR3aa: CASSLEGQGYNEQFF
CDR3nt: TGCGCCAGCAGCTTGGAGGGACAGGGCTACAATGAGCAGTTCTTC
j_gene: TRBJ2-1
d_gene: TRBD1
v_gene: TRBV5-1
abundance: many

CDR3aa: CASSRQGAFGELFF
CDR3nt: TGTGCCAGCAGCCGACAGGGGGCCTTCGGGGAGCTGTTTTTT
j_gene: TRBJ2-2
d_gene: TRBD1
v_gene: TRBV3-1
abundance: many

CDR3aa: CASSVAGLLGETQYF
CDR3nt: TGTGCCAGCAGCGTAGCAGGGCTGTTGGGAGAGACCCAGTACTTC
j_gene: TRBJ2-5
d_gene: -
v_gene: TRBV28
abundance: -

CDR3aa: CASSSRAGGQGTNEQFF
CDR3nt: TGCGCCAGCAGTTCGCGAGCGGGAGGGCAAGGTACCAATGAGCAGTTCTTC
j_gene: TRBJ2-1
d_gene: TRBD2
v_gene: TRBV5-1
abundance: -

CDR3aa: CASSPTSVNTGELFF
CDR3nt: TGCGCCAGCAGCCCCACTAGCGTGAACACCGGGGAGCTGTTTTTT
j_gene: TRBJ2-2
d_gene: TRBD2
v_gene: TRBV4-1
abundance: few